The 32 T cell receptor beta chains listed next were all sequenced from one sample in a study of cytomegalovirus exposure and HLA in healthy donors (dated by TCRdb to the late 2010s). The method was the immunoSEQ multiplex PCR assay. The multiplex PCR relied on a mix of 60 forward primers for TCR Vbeta segments and 13 reverse primers for TCR Jbeta segments. TCRdb provides this immuneACCESS table in a form limited to in-frame rearrangements. Some clones are lacking; in checked studies, under half of them reflect an unresolved V gene, and why the rest are absent is not known. Counted in this sample were about 130,000 clones; 80% of them appeared once. Just over 2.5% of the sample goes to the ten largest clones. Sequenced material: PBMCs. Receptors originate from a man aged 30-40 years in good health and CMV-seronegative.

The V call is TRBV18, the J call TRBJ2-5; TRBD2 matches 9 bases. The V gene end was trimmed by 2 bases and the J gene end by 2 bases; junction bases not matched to a gene: 3. In germline, CDR1 is KGHSH, CDR2 LQKENI. The CDR3 loop spans 15 amino acids. CDR3: CASSPDSGGQETQYF. The CDR3, as DNA: TGTGCCAGCTCACCAGATAGCGGGGGACAAGAGACCCAGTACTTC. Full variable domain (missing parts from reference TRBV18 and TRBJ2-5): NAGVMQNPRHLVRRRGQEARLRCSPMKGHSHVYWYRQLPEEGLKFMVYLQKENIIDESGMPKERFSAEFPKEGPSILRIQQVVRGDSAAYFCASSPDSGGQETQYFGPGTRLLVL.

The chain recombines TRBV29-1 with TRBJ2-1; TRBD2 agrees at 15 bases. The CDR3 runs 17 residues. Trimming took 6 bases from V and 0 from J; bases not matched to a gene: 6. In germline, CDR1 is SQVTM, CDR2 ANQGSEA. CDR3 sequence (DNA): TGCAGCGTGTCCGGGACTAGCGGGAGGAACTCCTACAATGAGCAGTTCTTC. Translating gives CSVSGTSGRNSYNEQFF.

This chain connects TRBV29-1 to TRBJ2-5; D perhaps matches TRBD2 (6 bases). The end of the DNA fits TRBJ2-7 better, so the J call may be wrong. CDR3 length: 14 amino acids. Germline lookup yields CDR1 SQVTM and CDR2 ANQGSEA. Here the CDR3 DNA reads TGCAGCGTTGTTCGGGGGTTTGGCTCCTACGAGCAGTACTTC. Translation: CSVVRGFGSYEQYF.

V gene TRBV28 combines with J gene TRBJ2-7; TRBD2 aligns across 9 bases. V was clipped by 4 bases and J by 4 bases; unmatched bases: 5. The CDR3 runs to 14 residues. Looked up from germline, CDR1 is MDHEN and CDR2 is SYDVKM. The CDR3 DNA reads TGTGCCAGCAGTTGGGCTAGCGGGATTTACGAGCAGTACTTC. Amino acids: CASSWASGIYEQYF.

This chain joins TRBV5-1 and TRBJ2-6; D gene uncertain. This CDR3 comprises 16 residues. Germline V gene sequence: CDR1 SGHRS, CDR2 YFSETQ. Trimming pared 0 bases from V and 0 bases from J, leaving 7 bases between. CDR3 DNA: TGCGCCAGCAGCTTGGTATCCGTCTCTGGGGCCAACGTCCTGACTTTC. Translation gives CASSLVSVSGANVLTF.

The chain has TRBV7-9 and TRBJ2-7; TRBD2 agrees at 9 bases. The CDR3 has 19 amino acids. Trimming took 5 bases from V and 2 from J; bases not matched to a gene: 19. Germline V gene sequence: CDR1 SEHNR, CDR2 FQNEAQ (reference sequence). CDR3 DNA sequence: TGTGCCAGCAGCCACCGGCGGGAGGGCGAGACCAAACGGGCCTACGAGCAGTACTTC. Residues: CASSHRREGETKRAYEQYF.

This CDR3 is CASSSAAQQFYGYTF. CDR3 DNA: TGTGCCAGCAGCTCAGCCGCACAGCAATTCTATGGCTACACCTTC. V usage is TRBV7-9 and J usage is TRBJ1-2; D is undetermined. V was trimmed by 4 bases and J by 4 bases, leaving 16 bases between them. CDR1 is SEHNR, CDR2 FQNEAQ, per germline (reference sequence). The CDR3 runs 15 residues.

In this sample, this clone turned up a few times. The gene calls are TRBV4-3 and TRBJ2-7; 12 bases match TRBD2. The germline CDR1 and CDR2 sequences are LGHNA and YSLEER. J gave up 6 bases and V 4 bases, and 4 bases lay outside the gene matches. The CDR3 has 14 amino acids. As DNA, the CDR3 is TGCGCCAGCAGCCCCAGACTAGCGGGAGCCGAGCAGTACTTC. Its translation is CASSPRLAGAEQYF.

The chain combines TRBV30 with TRBJ2-1; 10 bases match TRBD2. CDR1 GTSNPN and CDR2 SVGIG come from the germline V gene (reference sequence). CDR3 size: 16 residues. V lost 2 bases, J lost 5 bases, and 9 bases stayed unmatched. The CDR3 nucleotides are TGTGCCTGGAGTCCAGCCGGGACTAGCGTCAACAATGAGCAGTTCTTC. Its protein is CAWSPAGTSVNNEQFF. Based on the CDR3 plus reference TRBV30 and TRBJ2-1, the full variable domain is SQTIHQWPATLVQPVGSPLSLECTVEGTSNPNLYWYRQAAGRGLQLLFYSVGIGQISSEVPQNLSASRPQDRQFILSSKKLLLSDSGFYLCAWSPAGTSVNNEQFFGPGTRLTVL.

This clone was recorded once. The chain employs TRBV19 and TRBJ2-7; 7 bases are shared with TRBD2. CDR1 and CDR2 (germline): LNHDA, SQIVND (reference sequence). The CDR3 has 17 amino acids. The V and J ends lost 5 bases and 2 bases, in that order; junction bases with no gene match: 15. The CDR3 DNA is TGTGCCAGTAGTCTCCGCACCTCTAGCGGTCTTCCCTACGAGCAGTACTTC. It yields the protein CASSLRTSSGLPYEQYF.

This clone has a handful of counts. The chain carries TRBV16 and TRBJ1-1; 7 bases line up with TRBD1. This CDR3 is built from 13 residues. The germline CDR1 and CDR2 sequences are KGHSY and FQNENV. The J segment lost 7 bases and the V segment lost 1 base, leaving 3 bases of the junction unmatched. In nucleotides, the CDR3 is TGTGCCAGCAGCCAATTGGGACAGAATGAAGCTTTCTTT. It specifies CASSQLGQNEAFF.

The genes are TRBV4-2 and TRBJ2-7; a possible D gene is TRBD2 (6 bases). The germline V and J ends were trimmed by 4 bases and 1 base, with 20 bases remaining between them. CDR3 length: 17 amino acids. Germline V gene lookup returns CDR1 LGHNA and CDR2 YNFKEQ. Written as DNA, the CDR3 is TGTGCCAGCAGCCTCACTACCTCCGGGACTCCATCCTACGAGCAGTACTTC. Translating it yields CASSLTTSGTPSYEQYF.

The rearrangement uses TRBV2 and TRBJ1-1, with D uncertain. Trimming left V 1 base short and J 1 base short, with 10 bases between. Germline loops: CDR1 SNHLY, CDR2 FYNNEI. The CDR3 consists of 15 residues. The CDR3 protein is CASSEGIESNTEAFF. Here the CDR3 DNA reads TGTGCCAGCAGTGAAGGTATAGAATCGAACACTGAAGCTTTCTTT.

The rearrangement joins TRBV19 to TRBJ2-1; TRBD2 agrees at 8 bases. Germline V gene data show CDR1 as LNHDA and CDR2 as SQIVND (reference sequence). The CDR3 contains 16 residues. The ends lost 3 bases at V and 4 bases at J; junction bases unmatched: 8. The DNA of the CDR3 is TGTGCCAGTAGTATTATCGCCGGCGGGGGGTACAATGAGCAGTTCTTC. Translated, it gives CASSIIAGGGYNEQFF.

This clone turned up a few times. The chain couples TRBV9 to TRBJ2-1, with 8 nucleotides matching TRBD1. Trimming removed 2 bases from V and 1 base from J; junction bases left unmatched: 2. Germline V gives CDR1 SGDLS, CDR2 YYNGEE. The CDR3 has 15 amino acids. The CDR3 DNA follows: TGTGCCAGCAGCGTTCGGACAGGGTCCTACAATGAGCAGTTCTTC. Translating gives CASSVRTGSYNEQFF.

This chain connects TRBV2 to TRBJ2-6; TRBD1 agrees at 7 bases. V lost 4 bases to trimming and J lost 3 bases; unmatched junction nucleotides: 3. Germline assignment: CDR1 SNHLY and CDR2 FYNNEI. The CDR3 is 15 residues long. CDR3 amino acids: CASSGTGNGANVLTF. The CDR3 nucleotides are TGTGCCAGCAGTGGGACAGGTAATGGGGCCAACGTCCTGACTTTC.

The chain employs TRBV19 and TRBJ2-3; maybe TRBD1 (5 bases). V lost 7 bases and J 2 bases, leaving 10 bases between the germline ends. Germline CDR1 LNHDA, CDR2 SQIVND (reference sequence). The CDR3 loop spans 13 amino acids. CDR3 amino acids: CASIDSFTDTQYF. For the CDR3, the DNA is TGTGCCAGTATAGACAGCTTCACAGATACGCAGTATTTT.

The chain recombines TRBV9 with TRBJ1-1; D perhaps matches TRBD1 (6 bases). Germline CDR1 SGDLS, CDR2 YYNGEE. The CDR3 covers 16 residues. The V and J ends lost 0 bases and 3 bases respectively, with 15 bases between them. CDR3 amino acids: CASSVGTATMDTEAFF. The CDR3 nucleotides are TGTGCCAGCAGCGTAGGGACAGCTACCATGGACACTGAAGCTTTCTTT.

Comments on this clone: Additional DNA sequences in this sample encode the identical CDR3. The rearrangement joins TRBV6-5 to TRBJ2-7; 9 bases match TRBD2. This CDR3 has 15 amino acids. The V and J ends lost 2 bases and 6 bases, in that order; junction bases with no gene match: 8. Per the germline V gene, CDR1 is MNHEY and CDR2 is SVGAGI. CDR3 DNA sequence: TGTGCCAGCAGTTACAGCGGGAGGTATCTGGGCGAGCAGTACTTC. Encoded protein: CASSYSGRYLGEQYF.

This chain connects TRBV7-8 to TRBJ2-1; 9 bases are shared with TRBD2. Germline CDR1 is SGHVS and CDR2 is FQNEAQ. The CDR3 contains 15 residues. J was trimmed by 9 bases and V by 7 bases; bases with no gene match: 13. The CDR3 reads CASTPEAGGGSEQFF. As DNA, the CDR3 is TGTGCCAGCACCCCAGAGGCGGGAGGGGGCAGTGAGCAGTTCTTC.

This chain joins TRBV27 and TRBJ2-7, with D possibly TRBD2 on 6 matching bases. The CDR3 is 14 amino acids. Trimming took off 0 bases at V and 2 bases at J, with 8 bases between the two ends. The V gene's germline CDR1 is MNHEY and CDR2 SMNVEV (reference sequence). The CDR3 is CASSLSRGTYEQYF. CDR3 coding DNA: TGTGCCAGCAGTTTATCGCGGGGTACCTACGAGCAGTACTTC.

The CDR3 here is CASSPETGAYEQYF. The DNA of the CDR3 is TGTGCCAGCAGTCCCGAAACAGGGGCCTACGAGCAGTACTTC. The V gene is TRBV27, the J gene TRBJ2-7, with 7 bases identical to TRBD1. The V gene's germline CDR1 is MNHEY and CDR2 SMNVEV (reference sequence). The CDR3 spans 14 residues. J gave up 2 bases and V 5 bases, and 6 bases lay outside the gene matches.

This chain joins TRBV19 and TRBJ1-2; unclear D gene. The CDR3 extends over 13 amino acids. V lost 5 bases and J 6 bases, leaving 13 bases between the germline ends. Germline loops: CDR1 LNHDA, CDR2 SQIVND (reference sequence). CDR3 sequence: CASSFGPGDGYTF. The CDR3 DNA sequence: TGTGCCAGTAGTTTCGGGCCCGGGGATGGCTACACCTTC.

The chain recombines TRBV11-2 with TRBJ2-5; D is uncertain. This CDR3 is 13 amino acids long. The V gene lost 5 bases and the J gene lost 5 bases, with 12 bases spanning the gap. The germline CDR1 and CDR2 sequences are SGHAT and FQNNGV. The CDR3 coding sequence is TGTGCCAGCAGCCTACGAGATGCGGAGACCCAGTACTTC. This sequence encodes CASSLRDAETQYF.

CDR3 residues: CSVDDFADTQYF. CDR3 nucleotides: TGCAGCGTTGATGACTTCGCAGATACGCAGTATTTT. The genes are TRBV29-1 and TRBJ2-3; no definite D call. The CDR3 runs to 12 residues. The germline V gene has CDR1 SQVTM and CDR2 ANQGSEA. V lost 3 bases and J 4 bases, leaving 8 bases between the germline ends.

Only a few counts were recorded for this clone. The V gene is TRBV4-3, the J gene TRBJ2-7; no reliable D call. V was cut by 3 bases and J by 12 bases, with 18 bases left in between. The CDR3 extends over 13 amino acids. CDR1 and CDR2 from the germline V gene are LGHNA and YSLEER. The CDR3 bases are TGCGCCAGCAGCCAGGGCCCCCAGGCCTCCCGGTACTTC. Protein sequence: CASSQGPQASRYF.

This chain uses TRBV5-4 with TRBJ2-1; TRBD2 agrees at 11 bases. CDR1 is SGHNT and CDR2 is YYREEE in the germline V gene (reference sequence). This CDR3 spans 15 amino acids. After removal of 3 bases from V and 4 bases from J, the junction contained 3 bases not matched to a gene. Here the CDR3 reads CASSWGLAEYNEQFF. The DNA of the CDR3 is TGTGCCAGCAGCTGGGGACTAGCGGAGTACAATGAGCAGTTCTTC.

The genes are TRBV5-4 and TRBJ1-2; 7 nucleotides agree with TRBD1. The CDR3 spans 14 residues. The ends lost 3 bases at V and 1 base at J; junction bases unmatched: 3. Germline V CDR1 and CDR2: SGHNT, YYREEE (reference sequence). As DNA, the CDR3 is TGTGCCAGCAGCTCCGGACAGGTTAACTATGGCTACACCTTC. Residues: CASSSGQVNYGYTF.

The V gene is TRBV5-1, the J gene TRBJ1-4; 7 bases line up with TRBD1. The V and J ends lost 4 bases and 3 bases, in that order; junction bases with no gene match: 6. The germline V gene encodes CDR1 SGHRS and CDR2 YFSETQ. The CDR3 is made up of 15 amino acids. In DNA, the CDR3 is TGCGCCAGCAGCCGGAACAGGGGTTCTAATGAAAAACTGTTTTTT. Protein: CASSRNRGSNEKLFF.

The CDR3 region has the DNA TGCGCCAGCAGCCAAGAAATGGCCCCCTACAATGAGCAGTTCTTC. Translated, it gives CASSQEMAPYNEQFF. The V and J genes are TRBV4-3 and TRBJ2-1; no definite D call. Germline V gene data show CDR1 as LGHNA and CDR2 as YSLEER. The length of the CDR3 is 15 residues. The V and J ends lost 0 bases and 2 bases respectively, with 8 bases between them.

This rearrangement joins TRBV4-1 to TRBJ2-7, with D maybe TRBD2 (5 bases). The germline CDR1 and CDR2 sequences are MGHRA and YSYEKL. The CDR3 totals 13 residues. Trimming removed 0 bases from V and 6 bases from J, with 9 bases in between. DNA for the CDR3: TGCGCCAGCAGCCAAGAGGAGGTCGGCGAGCAGTACTTC. It encodes CASSQEEVGEQYF.

This clone was recorded only once. V usage is TRBV5-4 and J usage is TRBJ2-3, with D possibly matching TRBD2 (6 bases). Germline CDR1 reads SGHNT; CDR2 reads YYREEE (reference sequence). V was trimmed by 3 bases and J by 6 bases, leaving 17 bases between them. The CDR3 is 15 amino acids. CDR3 sequence: CASSYGGDQVDTQYF. In DNA, the CDR3 is TGTGCCAGCAGCTACGGCGGGGACCAGGTGGATACGCAGTATTTT. Looking up the rest from reference TRBV5-4 and TRBJ2-3 gives the full variable domain: ETGVTQSPTHLIKTRGQQVTLRCSSQSGHNTVSWYQQALGQGPQFIFQYYREEENGRGNFPPRFSGLQFPNYSSELNVNALELDDSALYLCASSYGGDQVDTQYFGPGTRLTVL.